A single sample is the source of the 26 T cell receptor beta chains below, sequenced in a study of blood T cell repertoires in COVID-19. The method was immunoSEQ multiplex PCR; TCRdb's version includes in-frame clones alone and lacks a portion of them. The sample holds some 99,000 clones, 87% seen once. Sequencing was carried out using peripheral blood. All receptors come from a man between 65 and 79 years old with acute or convalescent COVID-19.

The chain is built from TRBV5-4 and TRBJ1-2; D ambiguous. Germline CDR1 SGHNT, CDR2 YYREEE (reference sequence). V shed 3 bases and J shed 1 base, with 10 bases lying between them. The CDR3 has 14 amino acids. CDR3 bases: TGTGCCAGCAGCTCCGAACAGCTTAACTATGGCTACACCTTC. Translating gives CASSSEQLNYGYTF.

The gene calls are TRBV21-1 and TRBJ2-2; the table's D gene call, TRBD1, was not cross checked with the DNA. TRBV21-1 is recorded as a pseudogene. CDR3 length: 16 amino acids. The CDR3, as DNA: TGTGCCAGCAGCAAACCAACAGGGGCGAACACCGGGGAGCTGTTTTTT. Amino acid sequence: CASSKPTGANTGELFF.

This chain links TRBV10-2 with TRBJ1-5; 8 bases are shared with TRBD1. The CDR3 contains 14 residues. With 6 bases clipped from V and 5 bases from J, the junction kept 6 bases outside the gene matches. The V gene's germline CDR1 is WSHSY and CDR2 SAAADI. CDR3 loop: CASSGTGDDQPQHF. Written as DNA, the CDR3 is TGCGCCAGCAGCGGGACAGGCGATGATCAGCCCCAGCATTTT.

The rearrangement uses TRBV6-5 and TRBJ2-3; 10 bases fit TRBD1. Germline V gives CDR1 MNHEY, CDR2 SVGAGI. Germline trimming cut 7 bases from V and 3 bases from J; bases unmatched to any gene: 7. The CDR3 totals 15 residues. CDR3 nucleotides: TGTGCCAGCACCGACAGGGGGCGCGGAACAGATACGCAGTATTTT. It encodes CASTDRGRGTDTQYF.

The rearrangement uses TRBV27 and TRBJ2-1; 9 bases line up with TRBD1. This CDR3 region has 15 residues. Unmatched junction bases numbered 9, after V lost 4 bases and J lost 8 bases. Per germline, CDR1 MNHEY and CDR2 SMNVEV (reference sequence). The CDR3 nucleotides read TGTGCCAGCAGTTCGCGGGACAGGGCTTTAGATGAGCAGTTCTTC. It is translated as CASSSRDRALDEQFF.

V is TRBV4-1 and J is TRBJ1-6; D gene uncertain. The CDR3 sequence is 15 residues long. The germline V gene has CDR1 MGHRA and CDR2 YSYEKL. Trimming cost V 4 bases and J 5 bases, with 12 bases left between them. In DNA, the CDR3 is TGCGCCAGCAGCCCGGCTCCGAGGGATAATTCACCCCTCCACTTT. Translation: CASSPAPRDNSPLHF.

The rearrangement links TRBV27 to TRBJ1-4; TRBD1 matches at 7 bases. The CDR3 extends over 16 amino acids. Unmatched junction bases numbered 13, after V lost 6 bases and J lost 6 bases. The germline V gene has CDR1 MNHEY and CDR2 SMNVEV (reference sequence). The CDR3 sequence: CASSSSTGRYDEKLFF. The CDR3 bases are TGTGCCAGCAGCTCATCGACAGGGCGATACGATGAAAAACTGTTTTTT.

CDR3 loop: CASSLDRANTGELFF. The CDR3 bases are TGCGCCAGCAGCCTAGACAGGGCGAACACCGGGGAGCTGTTTTTT. The chain is built from TRBV5-1 and TRBJ2-2, with TRBD1 identical over 7 bases. Germline CDR1 is SGHRS and CDR2 is YFSETQ. The J segment lost 0 bases and the V segment lost 4 bases, leaving 3 bases of the junction unmatched. The length of the CDR3 is 15 residues.

This clone showed up just once. V gene TRBV28 combines with J gene TRBJ2-2; 7 positions match TRBD1. The CDR3 has 15 residues. CDR1 is MDHEN, CDR2 SYDVKM, per germline. With V trimmed by 5 bases and J by 0 bases, 3 bases remained unmatched. DNA for the CDR3: TGTGCCAGCAGTCGACAGGGCCCGAACACCGGGGAGCTGTTTTTT. It yields the protein CASSRQGPNTGELFF.

The V call is TRBV6-6, the J call TRBJ1-2; the D is unclear. This CDR3 is 15 amino acids long. V lost 6 bases and J 1 base, leaving 15 bases between the germline ends. Germline V gene sequence: CDR1 MNHNY, CDR2 SVGAGI (reference sequence). The CDR3 bases are TGTGCCAGCAGATTACCGAACTCCCGTAACTATGGCTACACCTTC. Encoded protein: CASRLPNSRNYGYTF.

V and J are TRBV14 and TRBJ1-2; no clear D. CDR1 is SGHDN and CDR2 is FVKESK in the germline V gene. CDR3 size: 13 residues. Between the trimmed V and J ends, which lost 0 bases and 4 bases, there was a span of 6 bases. The CDR3 loop is CASSQDDSYGYTF. DNA of the CDR3: TGTGCCAGCAGCCAAGACGATAGCTATGGCTACACCTTC.

This clone appeared once. For the CDR3, the DNA is TGTGCCAGCAGTTTTTTGGGGGACTCGCCGGGATACTTC. It specifies CASSFLGDSPGYF. This chain links TRBV12-3 or TRBV12-4 with TRBJ2-7; TRBD2 might be the D (6 bases). The CDR3 has 13 amino acids. V lost 3 bases to trimming and J lost 13 bases, with 19 bases between them.

This chain links TRBV7-6 with TRBJ1-1, with unresolved D. The V and J ends lost 0 bases and 2 bases respectively, with 10 bases between them. From germline, CDR1 is SGHVS and CDR2 FNYEAQ. This CDR3 spans 15 amino acids. The CDR3, as DNA: TGTGCCAGCAGCTTAGCAGCTGCCAAAAACACTGAAGCTTTCTTT. Amino acid sequence: CASSLAAAKNTEAFF.

This clone was detected a few times. The chain is built from TRBV6-5 and TRBJ2-7; TRBD1 agrees at 8 bases. The length of the CDR3 is 14 residues. With 5 bases clipped from V and 0 bases from J, the junction kept 3 bases outside the gene matches. Germline CDR1 and CDR2: MNHEY and SVGAGI. The CDR3 sequence: CASSRDRNSYEQYV. In nucleotides, the CDR3 is TGTGCCAGCAGTCGGGACAGGAACTCCTACGAGCAGTACGTC.

The CDR3 DNA sequence: TGTGCCAGTACCCGGCCTAGCGGGGGGGCCTACAATGAGCAGTTCTTC. Protein sequence: CASTRPSGGAYNEQFF. The chain employs TRBV19 and TRBJ2-1; 12 nucleotides match TRBD2. V shed 7 bases, J shed 2 bases, and the junction held 6 bases outside the gene matches. CDR1 and CDR2 (germline): LNHDA, SQIVND (reference sequence). This CDR3 is built from 16 residues.

The chain has TRBV5-1 and TRBJ2-3; perhaps TRBD2 as D (5 bases). Trimming pared 2 bases from V and 0 bases from J, leaving 13 bases between. Germline CDR1 and CDR2: SGHRS and YFSETQ. This CDR3 is 16 amino acids long. This CDR3 reads CASSLLRGSSTDTQYF. CDR3 sequence (DNA): TGCGCCAGCAGCTTACTTCGCGGGTCTAGCACAGATACGCAGTATTTT.

The V gene is TRBV11-2, the J gene TRBJ1-6; the D is unclear. Germline CDR1 is SGHAT and CDR2 is FQNNGV. V was pared by 4 bases and J by 14 bases, with 9 bases between. The CDR3 extends over 11 amino acids. The CDR3 here is CASSSLSTLHF. CDR3 sequence (DNA): TGTGCCAGCAGCTCACTCTCTACCCTCCACTTT.

V usage is TRBV5-1 and J usage is TRBJ2-2; TRBD1 agrees at 7 bases. Unmatched junction bases numbered 3, after V lost 1 base and J lost 3 bases. Germline V lookup: CDR1 SGHRS, CDR2 YFSETQ. The CDR3 totals 15 residues. The CDR3 nucleotides are TGCGCCAGCAGCTTGAAGGGGGCGGACACCGGGGAGCTGTTTTTT. Translating it yields CASSLKGADTGELFF.

This rearrangement joins TRBV6-5 to TRBJ2-7; a possible D gene is TRBD1 (5 bases). V lost 7 bases and J 3 bases, leaving 7 bases between the germline ends. CDR1 is MNHEY, CDR2 SVGAGI, per germline. The CDR3 has 11 amino acids. CDR3 DNA sequence: TGTGCCAGCACCCAGGGCTACGAGCAGTACTTC. Protein sequence: CASTQGYEQYF.

The chain links TRBV19 to TRBJ2-4, with 7 bases matching TRBD1. The length of the CDR3 is 14 residues. V was clipped by 6 bases and J by 6 bases; unmatched bases: 8. Germline V lookup: CDR1 LNHDA, CDR2 SQIVND (reference sequence). CDR3 sequence: CASSHDRDLNIQYF. In DNA, the CDR3 is TGTGCCAGTAGCCATGACAGGGATCTAAACATTCAGTACTTC.

The chain employs TRBV6-1 and TRBJ1-2; 9 nucleotides agree with TRBD1. V lost 3 bases and J lost 8; bases outside the gene matches: 4. Germline CDR1 reads MNHNS; CDR2 reads SASEGT. This CDR3 has 13 amino acids. The CDR3: CASSDTGGRGYTF. For the CDR3, the DNA is TGTGCCAGCAGTGATACAGGGGGCCGGGGCTACACCTTC.

The V and J genes are TRBV5-1 and TRBJ2-1; 9 bases are shared with TRBD2. The CDR3 runs 15 residues. V gave up 7 bases and J gave up 10 bases; unmatched junction bases: 15. Germline V lookup: CDR1 SGHRS, CDR2 YFSETQ. The chain's CDR3 is CASHLGSGGYTEQFF. In DNA, the CDR3 is TGCGCCAGCCATTTGGGTAGCGGGGGATACACCGAGCAGTTCTTC.

The J gene is TRBJ2-1, the V gene TRBV5-1; 11 nucleotides line up with TRBD2. With 3 bases clipped from V and 9 bases from J, the junction kept 11 bases outside the gene matches. Per the germline V gene, CDR1 is SGHRS and CDR2 is YFSETQ. The CDR3 has 16 amino acids. CDR3 DNA: TGCGCCAGCAGCTCCTCTAGCGGGGGGTTATACGGTGAGCAGTTCTTC. Translated, it gives CASSSSSGGLYGEQFF.

The V call is TRBV4-2, the J call TRBJ1-1; D gene ambiguous. The V gene's germline CDR1 is LGHNA and CDR2 YNFKEQ. The CDR3 runs to 11 residues. V was trimmed by 5 bases and J by 2 bases, leaving 3 bases between them. The CDR3: CASSSNTEAFF. DNA for the CDR3: TGTGCCAGCAGCTCAAACACTGAAGCTTTCTTT.

Only a few counts were recorded for this clone. The V and J genes are TRBV2 and TRBJ2-2, with 11 bases aligning to TRBD1. This CDR3 comprises 15 residues. The V gene end was trimmed by 4 bases and the J gene end by 7 bases; junction bases not matched to a gene: 5. Germline lookup yields CDR1 SNHLY and CDR2 FYNNEI. The CDR3 here is CASSGGQGAVGELFF. The CDR3 coding sequence is TGTGCCAGCAGTGGAGGACAGGGGGCTGTCGGGGAGCTGTTTTTT. The full variable domain, its missing parts supplied by reference TRBV2 and TRBJ2-2, is EPEVTQTPSHQVTQMGQEVILRCVPISNHLYFYWYRQILGQKVEFLVSFYNNEISEKSEIFDDQFSVERPDGSNFTLKIRSTKLEDSAMYFCASSGGQGAVGELFFGEGSRLTVL.

The chain has TRBV25-1 and TRBJ1-3; the D gene is possibly TRBD1 (5 bases). The ends were cut back, 3 bases at V and 0 bases at J, with 9 bases in the middle. CDR3 size: 15 residues. CDR1 and CDR2 (germline): MGHDK, SYGVNS. The CDR3 bases are TGTGCCAGCAGTGAGGCGGGGGTCTCTGGAAACACCATATATTTT. As protein: CASSEAGVSGNTIYF. Full variable domain (missing parts from reference TRBV25-1 and TRBJ1-3): EADIYQTPRYLVIGTGKKITLECSQTMGHDKMYWYQQDPGMELHLIHYSYGVNSTEKGDLSSESTVSRIRTEHFPLTLESARPSHTSQYLCASSEAGVSGNTIYFGEGSWLTVV.